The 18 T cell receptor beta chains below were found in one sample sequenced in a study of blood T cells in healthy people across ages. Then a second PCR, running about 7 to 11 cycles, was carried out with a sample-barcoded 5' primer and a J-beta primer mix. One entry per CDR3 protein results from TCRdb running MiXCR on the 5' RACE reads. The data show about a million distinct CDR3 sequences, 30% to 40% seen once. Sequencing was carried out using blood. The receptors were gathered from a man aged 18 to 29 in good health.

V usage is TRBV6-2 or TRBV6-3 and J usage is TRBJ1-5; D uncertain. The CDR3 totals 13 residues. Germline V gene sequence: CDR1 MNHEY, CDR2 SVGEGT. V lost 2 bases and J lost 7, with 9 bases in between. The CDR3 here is CASSYEVLQPQHF. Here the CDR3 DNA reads TGTGCCAGCAGTTACGAGGTTCTCCAGCCCCAGCATTTT.

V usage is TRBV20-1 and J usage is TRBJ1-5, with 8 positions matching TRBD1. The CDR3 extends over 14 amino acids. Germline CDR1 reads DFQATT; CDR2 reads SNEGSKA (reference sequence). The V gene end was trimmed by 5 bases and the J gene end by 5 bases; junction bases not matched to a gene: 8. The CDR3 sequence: CSAARTGSDQPQHF. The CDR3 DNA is TGCAGTGCTGCGCGGACAGGGTCGGATCAGCCCCAGCATTTT.

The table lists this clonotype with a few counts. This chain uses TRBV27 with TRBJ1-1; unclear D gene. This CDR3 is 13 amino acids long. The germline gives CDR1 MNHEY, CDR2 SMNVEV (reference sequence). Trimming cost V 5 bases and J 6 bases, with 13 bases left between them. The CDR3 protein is CASSPRIVAEAFF. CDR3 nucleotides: TGTGCCAGCAGTCCAAGGATCGTGGCTGAAGCTTTCTTT.

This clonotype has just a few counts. CDR3 nucleotide sequence: TGTGCCAGCAGTAGGGGACAGGACCATTACAATGAGCAGTTCTTC. Translation gives CASSRGQDHYNEQFF. The V and J genes are TRBV2 and TRBJ2-1; TRBD1 aligns across 8 bases. This CDR3 contains 15 residues. CDR1 and CDR2 (germline): SNHLY, FYNNEI. V trimming: 5 bases; J trimming: 4 bases; junction bases outside the gene matches: 7.

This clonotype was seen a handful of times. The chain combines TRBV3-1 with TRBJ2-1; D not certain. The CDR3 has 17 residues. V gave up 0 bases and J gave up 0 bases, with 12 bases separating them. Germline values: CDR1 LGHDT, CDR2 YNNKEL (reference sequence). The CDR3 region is CASSQDGQAPSYNEQFF. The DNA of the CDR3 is TGTGCCAGCAGCCAAGATGGGCAGGCTCCCTCCTACAATGAGCAGTTCTTC.

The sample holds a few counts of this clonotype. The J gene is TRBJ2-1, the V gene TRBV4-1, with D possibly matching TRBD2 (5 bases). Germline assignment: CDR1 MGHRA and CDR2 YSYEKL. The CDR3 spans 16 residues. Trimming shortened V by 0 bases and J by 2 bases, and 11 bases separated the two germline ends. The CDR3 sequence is CASSQDQRQTYNEQFF. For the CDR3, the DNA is TGCGCCAGCAGCCAAGATCAGCGGCAAACCTACAATGAGCAGTTCTTC.

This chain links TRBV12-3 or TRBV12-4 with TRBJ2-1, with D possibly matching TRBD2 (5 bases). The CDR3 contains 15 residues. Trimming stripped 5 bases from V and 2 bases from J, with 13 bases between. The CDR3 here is CASSELVLPYNEQFF. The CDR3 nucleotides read TGTGCCAGCAGTGAACTAGTCCTCCCCTACAATGAGCAGTTCTTC.

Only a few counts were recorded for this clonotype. The CDR3 DNA sequence: TGCAGTGCTAACGAGGGGGCACGGGATCAGCCCCAGCATTTT. It codes for CSANEGARDQPQHF. The rearrangement links TRBV20-1 to TRBJ1-5; TRBD1 agrees at 7 bases. V dropped 4 bases and J dropped 5; count of bases not matched to a gene: 8. Germline V lookup: CDR1 DFQATT, CDR2 SNEGSKA (reference sequence). CDR3 length: 14 amino acids.

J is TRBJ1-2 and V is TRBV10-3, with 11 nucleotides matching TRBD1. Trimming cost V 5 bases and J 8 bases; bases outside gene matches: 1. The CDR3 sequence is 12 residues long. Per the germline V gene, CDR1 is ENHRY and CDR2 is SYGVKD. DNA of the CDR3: TGTGCCATCAGTCGGACAGGGGGCGGCTACACCTTC. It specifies CAISRTGGGYTF.

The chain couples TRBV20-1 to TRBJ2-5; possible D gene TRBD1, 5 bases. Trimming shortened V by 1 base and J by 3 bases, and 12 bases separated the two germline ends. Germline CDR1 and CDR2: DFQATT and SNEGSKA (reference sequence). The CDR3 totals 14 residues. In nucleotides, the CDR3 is TGCAGTGCTAGAGCCCCACAGGATAAAGAGACCCAGTACTTC. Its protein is CSARAPQDKETQYF.

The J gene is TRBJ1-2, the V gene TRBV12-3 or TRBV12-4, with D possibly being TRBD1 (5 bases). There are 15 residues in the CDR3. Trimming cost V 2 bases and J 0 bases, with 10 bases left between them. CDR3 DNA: TGTGCCAGCAGTTTATGGGGCCCCCCTAACTATGGCTACACCTTC. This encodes CASSLWGPPNYGYTF.

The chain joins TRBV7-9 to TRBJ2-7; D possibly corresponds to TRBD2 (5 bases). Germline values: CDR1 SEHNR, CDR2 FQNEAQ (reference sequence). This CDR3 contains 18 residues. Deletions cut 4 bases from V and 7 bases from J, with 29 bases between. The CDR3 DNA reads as TGTGCCAGCAGCTCAAGGGCTATAGCGATTACAGCCTACAATGAGCAGTACTTC. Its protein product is CASSSRAIAITAYNEQYF.

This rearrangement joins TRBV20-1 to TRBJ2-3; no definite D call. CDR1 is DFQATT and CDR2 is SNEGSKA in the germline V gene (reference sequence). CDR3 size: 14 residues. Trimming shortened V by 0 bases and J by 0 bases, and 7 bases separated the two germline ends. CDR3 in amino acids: CSARESVSTDTQYF. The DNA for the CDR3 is TGCAGTGCTAGAGAATCAGTGAGCACAGATACGCAGTATTTT.

The CDR3 sequence is CALVPRVGFAEAFF. The CDR3 bases are TGTGCCCTAGTCCCGCGGGTTGGATTTGCTGAAGCTTTCTTT. V usage is TRBV2 and J usage is TRBJ1-1; no definite D call. Germline V CDR1 and CDR2: SNHLY, FYNNEI. Trimming took off 11 bases at V and 6 bases at J, with 22 bases between the two ends. The CDR3 is made up of 14 amino acids.

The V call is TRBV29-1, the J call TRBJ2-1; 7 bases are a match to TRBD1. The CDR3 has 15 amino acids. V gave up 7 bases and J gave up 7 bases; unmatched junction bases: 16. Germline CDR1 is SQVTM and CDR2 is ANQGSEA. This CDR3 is CSAGPEGGKGNEQFF. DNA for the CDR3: TGCAGCGCGGGGCCGGAAGGGGGCAAAGGAAATGAGCAGTTCTTC.

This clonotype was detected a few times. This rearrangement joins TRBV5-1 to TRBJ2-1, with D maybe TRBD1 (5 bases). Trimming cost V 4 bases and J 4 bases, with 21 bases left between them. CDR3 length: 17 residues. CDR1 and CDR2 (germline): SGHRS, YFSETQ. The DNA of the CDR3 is TGCGCCAGCAGCCCGAACCAGGGCACTTTTCGATACAATGAGCAGTTCTTC. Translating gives CASSPNQGTFRYNEQFF.

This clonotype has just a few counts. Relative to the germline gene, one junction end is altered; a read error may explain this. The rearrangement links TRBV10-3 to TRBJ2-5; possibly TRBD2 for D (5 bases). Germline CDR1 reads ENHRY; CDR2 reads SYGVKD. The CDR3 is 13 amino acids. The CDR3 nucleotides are TGTGCCAGCAGTGAGGGTCAGAAAGAGACCCAGTACTTC. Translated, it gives CASSEGQKETQYF.

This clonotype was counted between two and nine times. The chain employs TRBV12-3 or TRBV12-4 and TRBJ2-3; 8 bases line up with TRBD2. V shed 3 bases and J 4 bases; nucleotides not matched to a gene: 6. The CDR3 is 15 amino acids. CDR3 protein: CASSLGLVVPDTQYF. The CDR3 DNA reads TGTGCCAGCAGTTTGGGACTAGTGGTCCCAGATACGCAGTATTTT.